This T cell receptor beta chain is drawn from a study of blood T cell repertoires in COVID-19. Study details: The United States, Italy and Spain provided the acute and convalescent COVID-19 samples. T cells, B-cell-depleted T cells, or PBMCs provided the cDNA or gDNA that served as material.

Original analysis: Using reference gene primer amplification, nucleated cell counts were estimated. Profiling relied on immunoSEQ multiplex PCR, and the TCRdb table lists in-frame clones only, not all of them. That table is the source of V, J and clone size, and D and trimming were worked out from the DNA. The table lists under 200,000 clones, more than 65% of them singletons. Germline CDR1 SGHKS, CDR2 YYEKEE (reference sequence). V was trimmed by 0 bases and J by 6 bases, leaving 10 bases between them. The CDR3 extends over 14 amino acids. The chain is built from TRBV5-5 and TRBJ1-5; D unclear. This sequence was found in a man aged 65-85 years with active or convalescent COVID-19. Material: peripheral blood. CDR3 in DNA: TGTGCCAGCAGCTTGGACCCCTCGGGTCAGCCCCAGCATTTT. This encodes CASSLDPSGQPQHF. The entire variable domain, with the rest obtained from reference TRBV5-5 and TRBJ1-5, is as follows: DAGVTQSPTHLIKTRGQQVTLRCSPISGHKSVSWYQQVLGQGPQFIFQYYEKEERGRGNFPDRFSARQFPNYSSELNVNALLLGDSALYLCASSLDPSGQPQHFGDGTRLSIL.